Below, 23 T cell receptor beta chains from the same sample are listed, as sequenced in a study of T-cell reconstitution after alpha-beta-depleted transplantation in children. TCRbeta library construction was performed incorporating unique molecular identifiers. Each CDR3 protein is one row after TCRdb ran MiXCR on the PCR reads. The repertoire includes hundreds of thousands of distinct CDR3 sequences, around 12% of them detected once, and roughly 0.84% sits in the top ten. Sequences were derived from PBMCs, sampled before TCRalphabeta/CD19-depleted stem cell transplant. These receptors were collected from a girl aged 2 to 10 with congenital amegakaryocytic thrombocytopenia, due to receive a stem cell transplant.

V is TRBV3-1 and J is TRBJ2-7; no firm D call. Germline-derived CDR1 and CDR2 are LGHDT and YNNKEL (reference sequence). The CDR3 is 14 amino acids. Trimming pared 0 bases from V and 0 bases from J, leaving 6 bases between. CDR3 DNA: TGTGCCAGCAGCCAAGATCAGGTCTCCTACGAGCAGTACTTC. This encodes CASSQDQVSYEQYF.

Details on this clonotype: At one end the junction does not follow the germline gene, possibly because of a read error. The V call is TRBV28, the J call TRBJ1-6; D is unclear. Germline assignment: CDR1 MDHEN and CDR2 SYDVKM. The CDR3 has 14 amino acids. This CDR3 reads CASISGSYNSSLHF. CDR3 sequence (DNA): TGTGCCAGCATAAGCGGCTCCTATAATTCATCCCTCCACTTT.

This clonotype was seen repeatedly, ten times or more. The chain links TRBV28 to TRBJ1-1, with 7 bases matching TRBD1. Germline CDR1 and CDR2: MDHEN and SYDVKM. Losses at the gene ends were 9 bases for V and 0 bases for J; bases not matched to a gene: 4. This CDR3 spans 13 amino acids. The CDR3 here is CASKQGLNTEAFF. CDR3 DNA sequence: TGTGCCAGTAAACAGGGGTTGAACACTGAAGCTTTCTTT.

This sequence joins TRBV27 and TRBJ2-1; D gene ambiguous. In germline, CDR1 is MNHEY, CDR2 SMNVEV (reference sequence). V lost 2 bases to trimming and J lost 7 bases, with 9 bases between them. This CDR3 region has 13 residues. The chain's CDR3 is CASSLKEWNEQFF. The CDR3 DNA is TGTGCCAGCAGTTTAAAGGAGTGGAATGAGCAGTTCTTC.

This clonotype showed up just a few times. The V and J genes are TRBV3-1 and TRBJ2-2; TRBD2 matches 9 bases. This CDR3 region has 18 residues. Germline V gene lookup returns CDR1 LGHDT and CDR2 YNNKEL (reference sequence). V lost 4 bases to trimming and J lost 3 bases; unmatched junction nucleotides: 12. Here the CDR3 reads CASSLVFRREGDTGELFF. The CDR3 DNA sequence: TGTGCCAGCAGCCTAGTATTTCGGCGGGAGGGAGACACCGGGGAGCTGTTTTTT.

This clonotype has more than one count but fewer than ten. The CDR3 reads CASSLASASGLYEQYF. As DNA, the CDR3 is TGTGCCAGCAGTTTAGCGTCGGCTAGCGGACTCTACGAGCAGTACTTC. The rearrangement links TRBV12-3 or TRBV12-4 to TRBJ2-7; 7 bases are a match to TRBD2. The CDR3 length is 16 residues. The V gene end was trimmed by 0 bases and the J gene end by 3 bases; junction bases not matched to a gene: 8.

This clonotype was counted ten times or more. V is TRBV29-1 and J is TRBJ1-2, with unresolved D. V dropped 0 bases and J dropped 2 bases, with 10 bases sitting between them. Germline V gives CDR1 SQVTM, CDR2 ANQGSEA. CDR3 length equals 14 residues. CDR3 bases: TGCAGCGTTGAAGAATTGGCAGCGAACTATGGCTACACCTTC. It specifies CSVEELAANYGYTF. The whole variable domain, filled in from reference TRBV29-1 and TRBJ1-2, reads SAVISQKPSRDICQRGTSLTIQCQVDSQVTMMFWYRQQPGQSLTLIATANQGSEATYESGFVIDKFPISRPNLTFSTLTVSNMSPEDSSIYLCSVEELAANYGYTFGSGTRLTVV.

This clonotype was counted a few times. V and J are TRBV29-1 and TRBJ2-7; D gene unclear. The CDR3 is 13 residues long. Trimming left V 1 base short and J 5 bases short, with 12 bases between. CDR1 and CDR2 (germline): SQVTM, ANQGSEA. The CDR3 is CSVEGINGNEQYF. CDR3 in DNA: TGCAGCGTTGAAGGGATAAATGGGAACGAGCAGTACTTC.

This clonotype was counted only a few times. J is TRBJ1-1 and V is TRBV6-1; D call uncertain. The CDR3 runs 14 residues. Trimming shortened V by 5 bases and J by 7 bases, and 17 bases separated the two germline ends. Germline assignment: CDR1 MNHNS and CDR2 SASEGT. CDR3 in DNA: TGTGCCAGCAGTCTCAGGACTGTAGGGCTTGAAGCTTTCTTT. Protein sequence: CASSLRTVGLEAFF.

There are a few counts of this clonotype. V usage is TRBV5-6 and J usage is TRBJ2-7; 7 bases are a match to TRBD1. CDR1 is SGHDT, CDR2 YYEEEE, per germline. The CDR3 is 15 residues long. V lost 2 bases, J lost 3 bases, and 8 bases stayed unmatched. This chain's CDR3 is CASSFWDRPIYEQYF. In nucleotides, the CDR3 is TGTGCCAGCAGCTTTTGGGACAGACCTATCTACGAGCAGTACTTC.

The chain is built from TRBV4-1 and TRBJ2-3; a weak D match, TRBD2 (6 bases). This CDR3 contains 12 residues. CDR1 and CDR2 from the germline V gene are MGHRA and YSYEKL. The germline V and J ends were trimmed by 6 bases and 9 bases, with 13 bases remaining between them. The CDR3 region has the DNA TGCGCCAGCAGTCTCGGGAGCGGCACGCAGTATTTT. Its translation: CASSLGSGTQYF.

This chain connects TRBV12-3 or TRBV12-4 to TRBJ2-2, with D possibly being TRBD1 (5 bases). CDR3 size: 15 residues. The V end was cut by 3 bases, the J end by 2 bases, with 10 bases between. The CDR3 nucleotides are TGTGCCAGCAGTTTCATGGGGCAAAACACCGGGGAGCTGTTTTTT. Translation gives CASSFMGQNTGELFF.

This clonotype has a count of ten or more. The rearrangement uses TRBV12-3 or TRBV12-4 and TRBJ2-4; 8 bases fit TRBD2. CDR3 length equals 13 residues. The junction had 4 bases not matched to a gene; V was cut back by 7 bases and J by 5 bases. Written as DNA, the CDR3 is TGTGCCAGCATCCATAGCGGGGAAAACATTCAGTACTTC. Protein: CASIHSGENIQYF.

The J gene is TRBJ1-2, the V gene TRBV20-1; 9 bases line up with TRBD1. Germline CDR1 is DFQATT and CDR2 is SNEGSKA (reference sequence). This CDR3 comprises 13 residues. The CDR3 reads CSSGTGLNYGYTF. The CDR3 DNA reads TGCTCCTCAGGGACAGGGTTAAATTATGGCTACACCTTC.

This clonotype was seen only a few times. J is TRBJ2-5 and V is TRBV12-3 or TRBV12-4; D remains ambiguous. CDR3 length: 14 residues. V gave up 6 bases and J gave up 4 bases, with 15 bases separating them. The CDR3 sequence is CASRTTTLPETQYF. In DNA, the CDR3 is TGTGCCAGCAGGACGACCACACTGCCAGAGACCCAGTACTTC.

A word on this clonotype: A read error may be the cause here, since a much bigger clone is one base away. The rearrangement joins TRBV5-1 to TRBJ2-1, with 8 nucleotides matching TRBD2. CDR1 SGHRS and CDR2 YFSETQ come from the germline V gene. The CDR3 covers 15 residues. V gave up 0 bases and J gave up 8 bases; unmatched junction bases: 7. CDR3 coding DNA: TGCGCCAGCAGCTTGGAAGCGGGAGTAATCGATGAGCAGTTCTTC. This codes for CASSLEAGVIDEQFF.

This clonotype was seen many times. The rearrangement joins TRBV20-1 to TRBJ2-1; the D gene could be TRBD1 or TRBD2 (6 bases each). The germline gives CDR1 DFQATT, CDR2 SNEGSKA (reference sequence). This CDR3 comprises 14 residues. The germline V and J ends were trimmed by 3 bases and 4 bases, with 13 bases remaining between them. This CDR3 reads CSASRGGYYNEQFF. CDR3 bases: TGCAGTGCTAGTAGAGGGGGGTATTACAATGAGCAGTTCTTC.

This clonotype has a handful of counts. V gene TRBV27 combines with J gene TRBJ2-6; D gene ambiguous. Deletions cut 3 bases from V and 0 bases from J, with 12 bases between. The CDR3 covers 17 residues. The germline V gene encodes CDR1 MNHEY and CDR2 SMNVEV (reference sequence). CDR3 amino acids: CASSFAGSPSGANVLTF. The CDR3 DNA sequence: TGTGCCAGCAGTTTTGCAGGTAGCCCCTCTGGGGCCAACGTCCTGACTTTC. Drawing the rest from reference TRBV27 and TRBJ2-6, the complete variable domain is EAQVTQNPRYLITVTGKKLTVTCSQNMNHEYMSWYRQDPGLGLRQIYYSMNVEVTDKGDVPEGYKVSRKEKRNFPLILESPSPNQTSLYFCASSFAGSPSGANVLTFGAGSRLTVL.

This clonotype was found many times. V gene TRBV5-1 combines with J gene TRBJ2-1; D is uncertain. The CDR3 contains 12 residues. Germline CDR1 is SGHRS and CDR2 is YFSETQ. Trimming took 5 bases from V and 4 from J, leaving 7 bases between them. The CDR3, as DNA: TGCGCCAGCAGTCAGCAATACAATGAGCAGTTCTTC. This encodes CASSQQYNEQFF.

This clonotype was counted ten times or more. The gene calls are TRBV7-9 and TRBJ2-3; TRBD1 aligns across 9 bases. The germline V gene has CDR1 SEHNR and CDR2 FQNEAQ (reference sequence). V trimming: 4 bases; J trimming: 1 base; junction bases outside the gene matches: 6. The CDR3 loop spans 16 amino acids. The CDR3 region has the DNA TGTGCCAGCAGCTCCGGGACAGGGTACGGCACAGATACGCAGTATTTT. Encoded protein: CASSSGTGYGTDTQYF.

The J gene is TRBJ2-1, the V gene TRBV20-1, with 9 bases fitting TRBD2. With 6 bases clipped from V and 9 bases from J, the junction kept 9 bases outside the gene matches. The CDR3 consists of 13 residues. Germline CDR1 DFQATT, CDR2 SNEGSKA (reference sequence). CDR3 nucleotides: TGCAGTGCACTGACTAGCGGTCTACTTGAGCAGTTCTTC. Translating gives CSALTSGLLEQFF.

This clonotype appeared a few times. The rearrangement links TRBV4-2 to TRBJ2-6; no clear D gene. The CDR3 has 18 amino acids. Germline V gene sequence: CDR1 LGHNA, CDR2 YNFKEQ. V lost 1 base to trimming and J lost 1 base, with 14 bases between them. Written as DNA, the CDR3 is TGTGCCAGCAGCCAAGGCAGAAAAACAACGTCTGGGGCCAACGTCCTGACTTTC. Its protein product is CASSQGRKTTSGANVLTF.

In the case of this clonotype: Compared with germline, one end of the junction differs, possibly owing to a read error. The genes are TRBV10-3 and TRBJ2-7; 10 nucleotides agree with TRBD2. This CDR3 spans 14 amino acids. Germline values: CDR1 ENHRY, CDR2 SYGVKD. The DNA for the CDR3 is TGTGCCATCAGTGAGTCGGCGGAGGGCCTAGCGGGAGTCTTC. Protein product: CAISESAEGLAGVF.